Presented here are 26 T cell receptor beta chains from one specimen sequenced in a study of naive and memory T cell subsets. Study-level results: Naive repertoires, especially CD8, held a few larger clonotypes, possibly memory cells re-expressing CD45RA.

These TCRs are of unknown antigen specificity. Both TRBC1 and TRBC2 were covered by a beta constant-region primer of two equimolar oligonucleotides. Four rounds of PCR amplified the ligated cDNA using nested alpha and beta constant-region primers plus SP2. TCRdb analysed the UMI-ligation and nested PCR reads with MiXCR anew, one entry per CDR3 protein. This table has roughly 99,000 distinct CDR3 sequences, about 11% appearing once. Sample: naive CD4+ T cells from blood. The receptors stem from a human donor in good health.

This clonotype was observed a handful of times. CDR3 protein: CASSLGGSMANEQFF. CDR3 nucleotide sequence: TGTGCCAGCAGCTTGGGCGGTTCTATGGCCAATGAGCAGTTCTTC. The chain employs TRBV5-4 and TRBJ2-1; D is unresolved. CDR1 SGHNT and CDR2 YYREEE come from the germline V gene (reference sequence). This CDR3 is 15 amino acids long. Trimming cost V 0 bases and J 6 bases, with 13 bases left between them. The full variable domain, completed using reference TRBV5-4 and TRBJ2-1, is ETGVTQSPTHLIKTRGQQVTLRCSSQSGHNTVSWYQQALGQGPQFIFQYYREEENGRGNFPPRFSGLQFPNYSSELNVNALELDDSALYLCASSLGGSMANEQFFGPGTRLTVL.

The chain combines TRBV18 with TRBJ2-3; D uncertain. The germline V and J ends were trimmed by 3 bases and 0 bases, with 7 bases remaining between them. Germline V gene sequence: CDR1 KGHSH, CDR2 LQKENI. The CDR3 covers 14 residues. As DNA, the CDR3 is TGTGCCAGCTCACCGATGGCTAGCACAGATACGCAGTATTTT. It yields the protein CASSPMASTDTQYF.

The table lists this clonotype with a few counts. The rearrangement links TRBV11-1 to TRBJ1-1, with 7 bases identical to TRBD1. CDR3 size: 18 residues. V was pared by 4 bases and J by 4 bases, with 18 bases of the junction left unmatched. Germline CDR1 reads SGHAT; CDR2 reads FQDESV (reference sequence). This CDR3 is CASSSRVQDKTGSTEAFF. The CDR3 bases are TGTGCCAGCAGCTCCAGGGTCCAGGACAAGACAGGGAGCACTGAAGCTTTCTTT. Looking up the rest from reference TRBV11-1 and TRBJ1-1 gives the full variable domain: EAEVAQSPRYKITEKSQAVAFWCDPISGHATLYWYRQILGQGPELLVQFQDESVVDDSQLPKDRFSAERLKGVDSTLKIQPAELGDSAMYLCASSSRVQDKTGSTEAFFGQGTRLTVV.

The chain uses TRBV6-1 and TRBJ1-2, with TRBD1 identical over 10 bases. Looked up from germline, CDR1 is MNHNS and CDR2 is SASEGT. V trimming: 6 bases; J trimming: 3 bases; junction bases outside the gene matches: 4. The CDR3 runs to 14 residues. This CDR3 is CASRTGTGDYGYTF. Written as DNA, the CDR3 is TGTGCCAGCAGGACTGGGACAGGGGACTATGGCTACACCTTC.

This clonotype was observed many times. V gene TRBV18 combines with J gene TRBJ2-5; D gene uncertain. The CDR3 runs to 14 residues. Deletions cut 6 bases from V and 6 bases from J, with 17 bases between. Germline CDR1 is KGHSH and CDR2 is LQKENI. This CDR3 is CASSEDWGTKTQYF. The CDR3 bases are TGTGCCAGCTCCGAGGATTGGGGTACGAAGACCCAGTACTTC.

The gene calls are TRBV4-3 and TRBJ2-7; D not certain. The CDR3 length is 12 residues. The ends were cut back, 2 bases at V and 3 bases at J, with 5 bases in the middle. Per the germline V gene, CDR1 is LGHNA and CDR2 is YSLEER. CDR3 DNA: TGCGCCAGCAGCCAACCGGGCTACGAGCAGTACTTC. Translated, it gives CASSQPGYEQYF.

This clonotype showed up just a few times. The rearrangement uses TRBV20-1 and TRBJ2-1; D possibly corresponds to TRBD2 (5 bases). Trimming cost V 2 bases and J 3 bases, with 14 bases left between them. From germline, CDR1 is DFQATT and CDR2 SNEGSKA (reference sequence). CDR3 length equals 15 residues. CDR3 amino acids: CSARPPGIRYNEQFF. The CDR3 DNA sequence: TGCAGTGCTAGACCCCCGGGAATTCGCTACAATGAGCAGTTCTTC.

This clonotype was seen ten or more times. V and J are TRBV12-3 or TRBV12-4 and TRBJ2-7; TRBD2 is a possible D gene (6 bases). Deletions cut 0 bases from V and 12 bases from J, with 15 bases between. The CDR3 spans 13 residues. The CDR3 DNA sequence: TGTGCCAGCAGTTTAGCGCTTAGCGGAGTGGCGTACTTC. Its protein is CASSLALSGVAYF.

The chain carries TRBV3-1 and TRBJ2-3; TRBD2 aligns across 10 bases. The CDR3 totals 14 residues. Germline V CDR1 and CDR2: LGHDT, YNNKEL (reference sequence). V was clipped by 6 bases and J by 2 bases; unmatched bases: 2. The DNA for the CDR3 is TGTGCCAGCAGTCTAGCGGGAGACACAGATACGCAGTATTTT. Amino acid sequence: CASSLAGDTDTQYF.

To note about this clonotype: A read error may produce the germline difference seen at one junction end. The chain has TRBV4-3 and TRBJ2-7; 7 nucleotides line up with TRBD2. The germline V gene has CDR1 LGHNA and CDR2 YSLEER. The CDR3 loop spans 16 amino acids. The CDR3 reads CAGSQDMSTSEYEQYF. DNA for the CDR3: TGCGCCGGCAGCCAAGATATGTCCACTAGCGAGTACGAGCAGTACTTC.

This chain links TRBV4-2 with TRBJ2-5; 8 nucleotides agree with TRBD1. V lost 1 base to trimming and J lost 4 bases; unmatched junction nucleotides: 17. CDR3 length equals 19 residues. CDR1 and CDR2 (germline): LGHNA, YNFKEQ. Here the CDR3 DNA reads TGTGCCAGCAGCCAAGGCCGCTATACTATGACAGGGGCTCTAGAGACCCAGTACTTC. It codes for CASSQGRYTMTGALETQYF.

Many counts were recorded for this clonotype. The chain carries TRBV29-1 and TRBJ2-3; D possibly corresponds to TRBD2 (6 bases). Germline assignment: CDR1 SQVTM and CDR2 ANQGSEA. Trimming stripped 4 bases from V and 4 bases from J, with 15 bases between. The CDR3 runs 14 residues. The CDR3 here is CSVGDGRGADTQYF. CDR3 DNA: TGCAGCGTTGGCGACGGGAGAGGCGCAGATACGCAGTATTTT.

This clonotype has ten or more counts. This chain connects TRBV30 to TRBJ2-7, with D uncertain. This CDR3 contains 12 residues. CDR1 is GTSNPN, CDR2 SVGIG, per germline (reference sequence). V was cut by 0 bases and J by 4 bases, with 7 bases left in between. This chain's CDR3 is CAWSVQGYEQYF. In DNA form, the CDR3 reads TGTGCCTGGAGTGTACAAGGTTACGAGCAGTACTTC.

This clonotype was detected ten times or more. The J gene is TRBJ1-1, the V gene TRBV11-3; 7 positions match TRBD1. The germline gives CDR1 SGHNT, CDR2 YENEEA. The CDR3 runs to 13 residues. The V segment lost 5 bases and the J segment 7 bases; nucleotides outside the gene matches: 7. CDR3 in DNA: TGTGCCAGCAGCCCCCGGACAGGCGGTGAAGCTTTCTTT. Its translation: CASSPRTGGEAFF.

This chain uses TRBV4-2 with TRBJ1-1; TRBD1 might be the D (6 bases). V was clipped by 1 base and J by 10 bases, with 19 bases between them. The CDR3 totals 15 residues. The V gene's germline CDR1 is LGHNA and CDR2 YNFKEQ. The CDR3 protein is CASSQALQGRGRAFF. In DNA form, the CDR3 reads TGTGCCAGCAGCCAAGCTCTACAGGGACGGGGGCGAGCTTTCTTT.

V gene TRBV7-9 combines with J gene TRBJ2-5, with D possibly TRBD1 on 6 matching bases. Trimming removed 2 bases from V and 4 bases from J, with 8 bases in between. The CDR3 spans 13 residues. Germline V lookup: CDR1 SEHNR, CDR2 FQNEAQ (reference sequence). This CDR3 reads CASSLMDRETQYF. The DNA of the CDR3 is TGTGCCAGCAGCTTAATGGACAGAGAGACCCAGTACTTC.

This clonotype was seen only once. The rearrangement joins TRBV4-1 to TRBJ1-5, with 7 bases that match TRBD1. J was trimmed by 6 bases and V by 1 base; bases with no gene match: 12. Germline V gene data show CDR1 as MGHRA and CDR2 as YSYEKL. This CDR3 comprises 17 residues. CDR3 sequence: CASSQGLTTGSSQPQHF. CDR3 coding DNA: TGCGCCAGCAGCCAAGGCTTGACGACAGGGAGTAGTCAGCCCCAGCATTTT.

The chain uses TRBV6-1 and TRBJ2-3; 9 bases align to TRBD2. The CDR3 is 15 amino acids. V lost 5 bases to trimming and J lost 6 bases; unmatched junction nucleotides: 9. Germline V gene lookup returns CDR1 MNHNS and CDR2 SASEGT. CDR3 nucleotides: TGTGCCAGCAGTTTTTTAGCGGGAGATCTGGATACGCAGTATTTT. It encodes CASSFLAGDLDTQYF.

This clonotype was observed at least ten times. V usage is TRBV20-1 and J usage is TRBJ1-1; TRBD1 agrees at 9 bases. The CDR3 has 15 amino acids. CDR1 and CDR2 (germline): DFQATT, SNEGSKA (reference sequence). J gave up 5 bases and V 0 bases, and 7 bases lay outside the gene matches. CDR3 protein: CSARDAGTGRTEAFF. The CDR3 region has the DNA TGCAGTGCTAGAGATGCAGGGACAGGGCGGACTGAAGCTTTCTTT.

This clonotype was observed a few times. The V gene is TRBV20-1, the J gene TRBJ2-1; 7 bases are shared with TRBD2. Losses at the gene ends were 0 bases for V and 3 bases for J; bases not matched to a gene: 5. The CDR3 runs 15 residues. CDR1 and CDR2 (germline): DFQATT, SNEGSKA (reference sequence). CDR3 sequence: CSARDAGAVYNEQFF. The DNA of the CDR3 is TGCAGTGCTAGAGATGCGGGAGCTGTCTACAATGAGCAGTTCTTC.

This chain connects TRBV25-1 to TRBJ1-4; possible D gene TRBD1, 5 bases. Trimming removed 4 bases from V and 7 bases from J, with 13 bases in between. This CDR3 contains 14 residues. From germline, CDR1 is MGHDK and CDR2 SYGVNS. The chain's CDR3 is CASSVYGQGEKLFF. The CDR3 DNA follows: TGTGCCAGCAGTGTATATGGGCAGGGTGAAAAACTGTTTTTT.

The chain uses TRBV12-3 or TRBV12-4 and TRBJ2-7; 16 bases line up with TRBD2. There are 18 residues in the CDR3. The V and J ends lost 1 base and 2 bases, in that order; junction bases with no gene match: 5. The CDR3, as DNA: TGTGCCAGCAGTTTAGGGGGGACTAGCGGGGGGGCTACCTACGAGCAGTACTTC. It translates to CASSLGGTSGGATYEQYF.

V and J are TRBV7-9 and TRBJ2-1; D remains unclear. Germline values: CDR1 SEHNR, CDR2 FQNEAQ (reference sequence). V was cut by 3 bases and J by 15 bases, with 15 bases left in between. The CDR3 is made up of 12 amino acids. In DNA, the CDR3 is TGTGCCAGCAGCTTGTCGCAGGCGGAACCGTTCTTC. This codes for CASSLSQAEPFF.

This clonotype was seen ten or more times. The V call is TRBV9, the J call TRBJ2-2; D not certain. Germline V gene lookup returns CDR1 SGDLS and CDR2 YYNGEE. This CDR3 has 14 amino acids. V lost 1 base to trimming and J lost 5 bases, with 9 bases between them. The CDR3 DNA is TGTGCCAGCAGCGTAAACTATTTGACCGGGGAGCTGTTTTTT. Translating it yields CASSVNYLTGELFF. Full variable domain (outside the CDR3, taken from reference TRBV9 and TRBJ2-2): DSGVTQTPKHLITATGQRVTLRCSPRSGDLSVYWYQQSLDQGLQFLIQYYNGEERAKGNILERFSAQQFPDLHSELNLSSLELGDSALYFCASSVNYLTGELFFGEGSRLTVL.

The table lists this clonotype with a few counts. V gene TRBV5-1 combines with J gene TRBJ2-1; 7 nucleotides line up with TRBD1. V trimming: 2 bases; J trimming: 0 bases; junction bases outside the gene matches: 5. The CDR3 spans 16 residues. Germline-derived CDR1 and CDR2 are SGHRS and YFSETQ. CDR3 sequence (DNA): TGCGCCAGCAGCTTCGAAGGGGGCTCCTCCTACAATGAGCAGTTCTTC. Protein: CASSFEGGSSYNEQFF.

The CDR3 nucleotides are TGTGCCAGTAGTAGGCTAGCTCCTGTCACAGATACGCAGTATTTT. Its protein product is CASSRLAPVTDTQYF. The chain couples TRBV19 to TRBJ2-3, with D perhaps TRBD2 (5 bases). CDR3 length equals 15 residues. V gave up 4 bases and J gave up 2 bases, with 13 bases separating them. Germline lookup yields CDR1 LNHDA and CDR2 SQIVND (reference sequence).